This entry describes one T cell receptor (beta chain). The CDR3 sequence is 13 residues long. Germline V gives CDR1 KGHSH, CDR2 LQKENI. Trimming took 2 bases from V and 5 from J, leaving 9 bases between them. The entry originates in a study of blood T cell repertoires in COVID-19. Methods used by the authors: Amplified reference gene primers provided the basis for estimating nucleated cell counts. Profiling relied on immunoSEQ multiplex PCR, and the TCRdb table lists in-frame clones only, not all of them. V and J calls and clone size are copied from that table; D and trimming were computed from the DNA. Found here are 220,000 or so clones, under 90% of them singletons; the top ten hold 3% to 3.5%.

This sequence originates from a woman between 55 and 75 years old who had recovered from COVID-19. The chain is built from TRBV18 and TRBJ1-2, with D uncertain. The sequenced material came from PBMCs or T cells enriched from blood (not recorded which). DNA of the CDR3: TGTGCCAGCTCACCAGGCGGGCCTTATGGCTACACCTTC. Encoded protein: CASSPGGPYGYTF.